Sequencing of this T cell receptor beta chain was carried out in a study of blood T cell repertoires in COVID-19. Study at large: COVID-19 samples from acute and convalescent phases originated in the United States, Italy and Spain. T cells, B-cell-depleted T cells, or PBMCs supplied cDNA or gDNA.

Original analysis: By means of reference gene primer amplification, nucleated cell counts were estimated. The table came from immunoSEQ multiplex PCR; TCRdb's copy has only in-frame clones and leaves some out. V, J and clone size derive from that table, while D and trimming were established from the DNA sequence. The sample consists of about 180,000 clones, 88% of them appearing once. V shed 2 bases, J shed 0 bases, and the junction held 8 bases outside the gene matches. Germline-derived CDR1 and CDR2 are KGHSH and LQKENI. CDR3 length: 19 residues. The source material was peripheral blood. The chain recombines TRBV18 with TRBJ2-6; 9 positions match TRBD1. This clonotype was sampled from a young woman with acute or convalescent COVID-19. The DNA of the CDR3 is TGTGCCAGCTCACCAAGGGGACAGGGCTCGTCCTCTGGGGCCAACGTCCTGACTTTC. Protein: CASSPRGQGSSSGANVLTF.